A selection of T cell receptor beta chains follows, all from one sample in a study of blood T cell repertoires in COVID-19. This table comes from immunoSEQ multiplex PCR, and its TCRdb copy is limited to in-frame clones, with some not included. In the table there are roughly 100,000 clones, about 76% of which are singletons. Sequencing was carried out using peripheral blood. These receptors all come from a woman older than 75 with acute or convalescent COVID-19. The CDR3 runs from the conserved cysteine through the conserved F or W. The order of the fields is J gene, CDR3 length, D gene, V gene, clone size, CDR3 protein, CDR3 DNA. D genes are given only for firm matches. Some rows have no size entry. The others give once, few or many, or a class for an expanded clone.

J gene: TRBJ2-5
CDR3 length: 12
D gene: NA
V gene: TRBV29-1
clone size: NA
CDR3 protein: CSVGRSQETQYF
CDR3 DNA: TGCAGCGTTGGGAGGAGCCAAGAGACCCAGTACTTC

J gene: TRBJ2-7
CDR3 length: 13
D gene: TRBD2
V gene: TRBV5-1
clone size: once
CDR3 protein: CASSPGTSFEQYF
CDR3 DNA: TGCGCCAGCAGCCCTGGGACTAGCTTCGAGCAGTACTTC

J gene: TRBJ2-5
CDR3 length: 14
D gene: NA
V gene: TRBV11-1
clone size: NA
CDR3 protein: CASSLARGQETQYF
CDR3 DNA: TGTGCCAGCAGCTTAGCCCGAGGGCAAGAGACCCAGTACTTC

J gene: TRBJ1-2
CDR3 length: 12
D gene: NA
V gene: TRBV27
clone size: NA
CDR3 protein: CASRTGGGGYTF
CDR3 DNA: TGTGCCAGCAGGACCGGGGGGGGAGGCTACACCTTC

J gene: TRBJ1-2
CDR3 length: 14
D gene: NA
V gene: TRBV12-1
clone size: NA
CDR3 protein: CASSFEGTENGYTF
CDR3 DNA: TGTGCCAGCAGCTTTGAAGGGACAGAGAATGGCTACACCTTC

J gene: TRBJ2-2
CDR3 length: 17
D gene: TRBD1
V gene: TRBV7-3
clone size: NA
CDR3 protein: CASSLDSGGANTGELFF
CDR3 DNA: TGTGCCAGCAGCTTAGATTCAGGGGGCGCGAACACCGGGGAGCTGTTTTTT

J gene: TRBJ2-4
CDR3 length: 16
D gene: TRBD1
V gene: TRBV6-2/TRBV6-3
clone size: NA
CDR3 protein: CASSSLTGTGRYIQYF
CDR3 DNA: TGTGCCAGCAGTTCCTTGACCGGGACAGGGAGGTACATTCAGTACTTC

J gene: TRBJ1-2
CDR3 length: 15
D gene: NA
V gene: TRBV7-2
clone size: many
CDR3 protein: CASSPDSSAFYGYTF
CDR3 DNA: TGTGCCAGCAGCCCGGACAGCTCCGCGTTCTATGGCTACACCTTC

J gene: TRBJ2-5
CDR3 length: 14
D gene: NA
V gene: TRBV3-1/TRBV3-2
clone size: NA
CDR3 protein: CASSPASVQETQYF
CDR3 DNA: TGTGCCAGCAGCCCGGCTAGCGTACAAGAGACCCAGTACTTC

J gene: TRBJ1-2
CDR3 length: 15
D gene: NA
V gene: TRBV10-3
clone size: NA
CDR3 protein: CAISEVQGLNYGYTF
CDR3 DNA: TGTGCCATCAGTGAGGTACAGGGCCTTAACTATGGCTACACCTTC

J gene: TRBJ2-5
CDR3 length: 14
D gene: NA
V gene: TRBV6-5
clone size: NA
CDR3 protein: CATSLNPVGETQYF
CDR3 DNA: TGTGCCACTTCCCTTAACCCGGTCGGGGAGACCCAGTACTTC

J gene: TRBJ1-4
CDR3 length: 15
D gene: NA
V gene: TRBV5-1
clone size: NA
CDR3 protein: CASSSTGRLDEKLFF
CDR3 DNA: TGCGCCAGCAGCTCCACAGGAAGGTTGGATGAAAAACTGTTTTTT

J gene: TRBJ2-7
CDR3 length: 15
D gene: TRBD2
V gene: TRBV6-5
clone size: once
CDR3 protein: CASSYTTSGGYEQYF
CDR3 DNA: TGTGCCAGCAGTTACACCACTAGCGGGGGCTACGAGCAGTACTTC

J gene: TRBJ1-4
CDR3 length: 13
D gene: NA
V gene: TRBV7-2
clone size: NA
CDR3 protein: CASRTDENEKLFF
CDR3 DNA: TGTGCCAGCAGGACAGACGAAAATGAAAAACTGTTTTTT

J gene: TRBJ2-1
CDR3 length: 15
D gene: NA
V gene: TRBV7-9
clone size: NA
CDR3 protein: CASSLALASGNEQFF
CDR3 DNA: TGTGCCAGCAGCTTAGCGTTGGCTAGTGGCAATGAGCAGTTCTTC

J gene: TRBJ2-7
CDR3 length: 15
D gene: NA
V gene: TRBV6-5
clone size: few
CDR3 protein: CASSPLASNSYEQYF
CDR3 DNA: TGTGCCAGCAGTCCACTAGCCTCGAACTCCTACGAGCAGTACTTC

J gene: TRBJ1-3
CDR3 length: 15
D gene: NA
V gene: TRBV12-5
clone size: NA
CDR3 protein: CASALDSLSGNTIYF
CDR3 DNA: TGTGCTAGTGCCCTCGACAGTCTCTCTGGAAACACCATATATTTT

J gene: TRBJ1-5
CDR3 length: 14
D gene: TRBD1
V gene: TRBV30
clone size: NA
CDR3 protein: CAWSTGQGPGGQHF
CDR3 DNA: TGTGCCTGGAGTACTGGACAGGGGCCCGGTGGCCAGCATTTT

J gene: TRBJ1-5
CDR3 length: 12
D gene: NA
V gene: TRBV12-3/TRBV12-4
clone size: NA
CDR3 protein: CASRVQNQPQHF
CDR3 DNA: TGTGCCAGCAGGGTCCAGAATCAGCCCCAGCATTTT

J gene: TRBJ2-7
CDR3 length: 13
D gene: TRBD2
V gene: TRBV29-1
clone size: NA
CDR3 protein: CSVGAGGPQEQYF
CDR3 DNA: TGCAGCGTTGGAGCGGGAGGGCCTCAAGAGCAGTACTTC

J gene: TRBJ1-1
CDR3 length: 14
D gene: NA
V gene: TRBV5-1
clone size: NA
CDR3 protein: CASSLQGIYTEAFF
CDR3 DNA: TGCGCCAGCAGCCTACAGGGCATCTACACTGAAGCTTTCTTT

J gene: TRBJ1-3
CDR3 length: 13
D gene: NA
V gene: TRBV2
clone size: once
CDR3 protein: CASSWGLGNTIYF
CDR3 DNA: TGTGCCAGCAGCTGGGGGCTCGGAAACACCATATATTTT

J gene: TRBJ1-3
CDR3 length: 15
D gene: NA
V gene: TRBV27
clone size: few
CDR3 protein: CASRRLTGSGNTIYF
CDR3 DNA: TGTGCCAGCAGGCGGCTAACAGGCTCTGGAAACACCATATATTTT

J gene: TRBJ1-3
CDR3 length: 16
D gene: NA
V gene: TRBV7-2
clone size: NA
CDR3 protein: CASSLGLRGTGNTIYF
CDR3 DNA: TGTGCCAGCAGCTTAGGACTTAGGGGAACCGGAAACACCATATATTTT

J gene: TRBJ1-6
CDR3 length: 15
D gene: NA
V gene: TRBV28
clone size: NA
CDR3 protein: CASSFPRAHNSPLHF
CDR3 DNA: TGTGCCAGCAGTTTTCCCAGGGCTCATAATTCACCCCTCCACTTT

J gene: TRBJ1-4
CDR3 length: 12
D gene: NA
V gene: TRBV6-2/TRBV6-3
clone size: NA
CDR3 protein: CASSPDGGRLFF
CDR3 DNA: TGTGCCAGCAGCCCGGACGGGGGGCGTCTGTTTTTT

J gene: TRBJ1-4
CDR3 length: 13
D gene: NA
V gene: TRBV9
clone size: NA
CDR3 protein: CASSAGVHEKLFF
CDR3 DNA: TGTGCCAGCAGCGCCGGGGTACATGAAAAACTGTTTTTT

J gene: TRBJ1-2
CDR3 length: 17
D gene: NA
V gene: TRBV4-2
clone size: few
CDR3 protein: CASSQDQSANRVYGYTF
CDR3 DNA: TGTGCCAGCAGCCAAGATCAGTCGGCGAACAGGGTTTATGGCTACACCTTC

J gene: TRBJ2-2
CDR3 length: 15
D gene: TRBD2
V gene: TRBV7-3
clone size: NA
CDR3 protein: CASSPGLADTGELFF
CDR3 DNA: TGTGCCAGCAGCCCCGGTCTAGCGGACACCGGGGAGCTGTTTTTT

J gene: TRBJ2-3
CDR3 length: 13
D gene: NA
V gene: TRBV11-2
clone size: NA
CDR3 protein: CASSSLLGDTQYF
CDR3 DNA: TGTGCCAGCAGCAGCCTTCTAGGAGATACGCAGTATTTT

J gene: TRBJ1-1
CDR3 length: 16
D gene: NA
V gene: TRBV7-6
clone size: NA
CDR3 protein: CASSLEGDLLNTEAFF
CDR3 DNA: TGTGCCAGCAGCTTAGAGGGGGATCTATTGAACACTGAAGCTTTCTTT

J gene: TRBJ1-2
CDR3 length: 18
D gene: TRBD1
V gene: TRBV3-1/TRBV3-2
clone size: NA
CDR3 protein: CASSQDTGTGGVNYGYTF
CDR3 DNA: TGTGCCAGCAGCCAAGACACCGGGACAGGGGGAGTTAACTATGGCTACACCTTC

J gene: TRBJ2-2
CDR3 length: 17
D gene: TRBD2
V gene: TRBV7-8
clone size: once
CDR3 protein: CASSPTNSGRVTGELFF
CDR3 DNA: TGTGCCAGCAGCCCGACCAATAGCGGGAGGGTTACCGGGGAGCTGTTTTTT

J gene: TRBJ2-7
CDR3 length: 15
D gene: NA
V gene: TRBV9
clone size: NA
CDR3 protein: CASSVATGPHYEQYF
CDR3 DNA: TGTGCCAGCAGCGTAGCAACGGGTCCCCACTACGAGCAGTACTTC

J gene: TRBJ2-1
CDR3 length: 13
D gene: NA
V gene: TRBV6-1
clone size: NA
CDR3 protein: CASGGGARNEQFF
CDR3 DNA: TGTGCCAGCGGAGGGGGCGCAAGGAATGAGCAGTTCTTC

J gene: TRBJ1-5
CDR3 length: 16
D gene: NA
V gene: TRBV30
clone size: NA
CDR3 protein: CAWSVRRGGVNQPQHF
CDR3 DNA: TGTGCCTGGAGTGTACGGCGAGGAGGGGTCAATCAGCCCCAGCATTTT

J gene: TRBJ1-5
CDR3 length: 12
D gene: NA
V gene: TRBV27
clone size: NA
CDR3 protein: CASSSPGQPQHF
CDR3 DNA: TGTGCCAGCAGTTCCCCCGGTCAGCCCCAGCATTTT

J gene: TRBJ1-6
CDR3 length: 16
D gene: NA
V gene: TRBV30
clone size: NA
CDR3 protein: CAWSTSQGTYNSPLHF
CDR3 DNA: TGTGCCTGGAGTACATCCCAGGGTACCTATAATTCACCCCTCCACTTT

J gene: TRBJ2-2
CDR3 length: 18
D gene: TRBD2
V gene: TRBV10-3
clone size: NA
CDR3 protein: CAISPTLAGGSGTGELFF
CDR3 DNA: TGTGCCATCAGTCCCACCCTAGCGGGGGGAAGTGGGACCGGGGAGCTGTTTTTT

J gene: TRBJ2-5
CDR3 length: 14
D gene: TRBD1
V gene: TRBV7-3
clone size: few
CDR3 protein: CASSLRQGDETQYF
CDR3 DNA: TGTGCCAGCAGCCTGAGACAGGGGGATGAGACCCAGTACTTC

J gene: TRBJ2-7
CDR3 length: 15
D gene: TRBD2
V gene: TRBV11-1
clone size: NA
CDR3 protein: CASSLSGSTPYEQYF
CDR3 DNA: TGTGCCAGCAGCCTTAGCGGGAGTACTCCCTACGAGCAGTACTTC

J gene: TRBJ1-2
CDR3 length: 15
D gene: NA
V gene: TRBV6-2/TRBV6-3
clone size: NA
CDR3 protein: CASRPGQKANYGYTF
CDR3 DNA: TGTGCCAGCAGACCTGGACAGAAAGCTAACTATGGCTACACCTTC

J gene: TRBJ1-1
CDR3 length: 13
D gene: TRBD1
V gene: TRBV10-3
clone size: NA
CDR3 protein: CASRGQGDTEAFF
CDR3 DNA: TGTGCCTCGCGGGGACAGGGGGACACTGAAGCTTTCTTT

J gene: TRBJ1-6
CDR3 length: 14
D gene: NA
V gene: TRBV4-1
clone size: few
CDR3 protein: CASRSGTTNSPLHF
CDR3 DNA: TGCGCCAGCAGATCCGGGACAACTAATTCACCCCTCCACTTT

J gene: TRBJ2-7
CDR3 length: 14
D gene: TRBD1
V gene: TRBV7-2
clone size: NA
CDR3 protein: CASSLDRGGHEQYF
CDR3 DNA: TGTGCCAGCAGCCTAGACAGGGGTGGTCACGAGCAGTACTTC

J gene: TRBJ1-5
CDR3 length: 15
D gene: NA
V gene: TRBV19
clone size: NA
CDR3 protein: CASTSRGTYNQPQHF
CDR3 DNA: TGTGCCAGTACCTCAAGGGGAACATACAATCAGCCCCAGCATTTT